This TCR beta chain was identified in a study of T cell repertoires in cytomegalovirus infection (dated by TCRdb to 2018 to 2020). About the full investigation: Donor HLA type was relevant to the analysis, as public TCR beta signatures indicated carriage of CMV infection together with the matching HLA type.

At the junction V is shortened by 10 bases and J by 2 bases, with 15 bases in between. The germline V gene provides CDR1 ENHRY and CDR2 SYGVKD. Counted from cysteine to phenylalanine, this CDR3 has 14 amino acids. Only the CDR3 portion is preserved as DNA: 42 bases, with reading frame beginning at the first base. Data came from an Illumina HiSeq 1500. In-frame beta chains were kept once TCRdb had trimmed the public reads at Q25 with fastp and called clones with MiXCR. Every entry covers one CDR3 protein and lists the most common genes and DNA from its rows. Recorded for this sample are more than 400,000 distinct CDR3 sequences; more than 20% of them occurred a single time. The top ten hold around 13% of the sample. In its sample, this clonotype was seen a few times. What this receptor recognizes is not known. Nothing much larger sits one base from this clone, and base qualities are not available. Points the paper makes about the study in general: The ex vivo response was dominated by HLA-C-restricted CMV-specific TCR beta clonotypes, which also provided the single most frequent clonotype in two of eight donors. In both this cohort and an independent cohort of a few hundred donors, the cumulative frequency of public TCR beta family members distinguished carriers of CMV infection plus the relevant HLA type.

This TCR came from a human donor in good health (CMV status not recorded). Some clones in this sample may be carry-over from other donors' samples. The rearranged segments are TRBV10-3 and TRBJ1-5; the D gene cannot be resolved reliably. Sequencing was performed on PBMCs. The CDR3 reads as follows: CATLTEARNQPQHF. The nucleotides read TGTGCCACCCTAACGGAAGCTCGCAATCAGCCCCAGCATTTT.